This T cell receptor (beta chain) was captured by sequencing in a study of T cell responses to AZD1222 COVID-19 vaccine (dated by TCRdb to the early 2020s). For the wider study: TCR sequencing was performed for 230 to 250 trial participants, of whom roughly 200 were given two doses of AZD1222 and around 26 were given two doses of MenACWY control vaccine. Trial participants were enrolled by age into 18-55, 56-69 and 70-plus year subgroups, with about 150, 28 and 57 TCR-sequenced participants respectively. The paper's findings and limits, for the study overall: Reportedly, close to half of the unique spike-specific TCRs recognized epitopes lying outside the regions that are mutated in the B.1.351 and B.1.1.7 variants. CD4 TCRs associated with the vaccine covered the entire spike protein, and the dominant responses were in regions 160-218 and 743-854. After two AZD1222 doses, spike-specific TCR breadth and depth were significantly higher than at day 0 and than in MenACWY recipients. Because no day 14 peak-response samples were available, the repertoires could be characterized only after the peak T cell response. Participants were mostly white British, with more females than males. The authors suggested clonal diversity may have been underestimated. In the small 56-69-year group, the increase in depth fell short of significance, most likely because of low power. Conclusions about previously exposed vaccinees were limited because only six AZD1222 recipients were SARS-CoV-2 seropositive at baseline.

The germline V gene encodes CDR1 SNHLY and CDR2 FYNNEI. Including the terminal cysteine and phenylalanine, the CDR3 comprises 14 residues. Only the CDR3 DNA stays, 42 bases, in frame from base 1. V is cut by 7 bases and J by 0 bases, and the space between the germline ends is 10 bases. The time point label of this sample denotes: about 28 days (+/-7) after the second vaccine dose. AZD1222 recipients given second doses at about 4 weeks or at about 12 weeks were pooled, since spike-specific TCR depth and breadth were not found to differ between the two schedules. The vaccinee samples were drawn from two UK trials, COV001 and COV002, one of which was a single-blind randomized controlled phase 2/3 trial testing AZD1222 (ChAdOx1 nCoV-19) in healthy adults. For TCRbeta chain sequencing, PBMC samples were collected from trial participants at day 0 and at day 28 after the second dose. Concerning this clone: Its antigen is currently not known. Base qualities were left out, and no much larger clone turns up one base away.

The CDR3 regions of human TCRbeta chains were subjected to immunosequencing. The study's processing was this. Repertoire TCRs were checked for matches against a reference library of SARS-CoV-2-specific TCRs that had been generated using the MIRA antigen-specificity platform. Breadth was defined as the fraction of unique TCRs that were SARS-CoV-2-associated, and depth was defined as the fraction of total T cells that were SARS-CoV-2-associated. Using the MIRA data, every spike-specific TCR was mapped to the spike region that the TCR reacted to and assigned to either a CD4 or a CD8 class. Log10-transformed breadth and depth values were compared by one-way ANOVA with Sidak's multiple comparisons tests. In TCRdb, the immuneACCESS table is reduced to in-frame sequences with V and J assigned. These tables do not hold every clone; where another copy was compared, an unresolved V gene accounts for under half, and the others remain unexplained. Clone size and V and J calls were adopted from that table, with D and trimming inferred from the DNA. The sample profile shows about 120,000 clones; 85% to 95% of them were found once. The ten largest clones add up to around 5% of the sample.

This TCR was recovered from an adult who received the AZD1222 COVID-19 vaccine. In this chain, TRBV2 is recombined with TRBJ2-4, with an unclear D gene assignment. The sequenced sample was peripheral blood, obtained 28 days after the second AZD1222 dose. The DNA is TGTGCCAGCAACCTAGACGGAGCCAAAAACATTCAGTACTTC. It encodes CASNLDGAKNIQYF. The full variable domain, with segments outside the CDR3 supplied by the reference TRBV2 and TRBJ2-4 proteins, appears as EPEVTQTPSHQVTQMGQEVILRCVPISNHLYFYWYRQILGQKVEFLVSFYNNEISEKSEIFDDQFSVERPDGSNFTLKIRSTKLEDSAMYFCASNLDGAKNIQYFGAGTRLSVL.